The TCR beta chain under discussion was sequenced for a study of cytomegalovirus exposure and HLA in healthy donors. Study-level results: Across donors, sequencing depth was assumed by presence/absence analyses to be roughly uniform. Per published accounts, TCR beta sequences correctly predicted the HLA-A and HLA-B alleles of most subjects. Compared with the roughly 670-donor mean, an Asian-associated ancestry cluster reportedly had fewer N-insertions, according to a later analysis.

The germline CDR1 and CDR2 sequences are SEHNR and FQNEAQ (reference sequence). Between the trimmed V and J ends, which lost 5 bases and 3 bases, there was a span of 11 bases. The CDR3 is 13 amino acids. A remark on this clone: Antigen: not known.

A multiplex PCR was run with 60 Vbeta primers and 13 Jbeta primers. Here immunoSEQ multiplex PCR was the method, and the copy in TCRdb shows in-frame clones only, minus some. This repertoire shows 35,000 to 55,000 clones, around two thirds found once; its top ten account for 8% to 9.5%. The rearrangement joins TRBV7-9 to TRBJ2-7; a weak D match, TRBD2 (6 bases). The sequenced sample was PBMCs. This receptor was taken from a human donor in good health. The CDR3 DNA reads TGTGCCAGCAGCGCTGGGACTTACTACGAGCAGTACTTC. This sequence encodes CASSAGTYYEQYF.